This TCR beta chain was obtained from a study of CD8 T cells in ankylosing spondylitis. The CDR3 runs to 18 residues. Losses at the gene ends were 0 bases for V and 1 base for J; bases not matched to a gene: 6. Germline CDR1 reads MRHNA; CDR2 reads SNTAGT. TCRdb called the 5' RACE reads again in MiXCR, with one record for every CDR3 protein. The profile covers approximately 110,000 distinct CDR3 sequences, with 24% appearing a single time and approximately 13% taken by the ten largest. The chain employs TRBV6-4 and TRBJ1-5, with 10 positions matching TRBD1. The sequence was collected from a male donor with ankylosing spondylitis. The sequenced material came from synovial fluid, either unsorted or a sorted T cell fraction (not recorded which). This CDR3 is CASSDSSGTGESNQPQHF. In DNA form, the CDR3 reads TGTGCCAGCAGTGACTCGAGCGGGACAGGGGAGAGCAATCAGCCCCAGCATTTT.